This T cell receptor beta chain was recorded in a study of blood T cell repertoires in COVID-19. Study summary: T cells, B-cell-depleted T cells, or PBMCs provided the cDNA or gDNA that served as material.

The CDR3 runs 15 residues. From germline, CDR1 is SGHDN and CDR2 FVKESK. V was pared by 4 bases and J by 6 bases, with 16 bases between. In the original analysis: Amplified reference gene primers provided the basis for estimating nucleated cell counts. Using immunoSEQ multiplex PCR, the repertoire was profiled, and TCRdb retains in-frame clones only, with some absent. From that table come the V and J calls and clone size; the DNA was used to work out D and trimming. The table includes approximately 250,000 clones, approximately 89% detected once. The sequence was collected from a woman in her 40s with acute COVID-19. The chain combines TRBV14 with TRBJ2-1; D possibly corresponds to TRBD1 (5 bases). The source material was PBMCs or T cells enriched from blood (not recorded which). The chain's CDR3 is CASSLQTDYSNEQFF. CDR3 nucleotides: TGTGCCAGCAGCCTTCAGACAGATTACTCCAATGAGCAGTTCTTC.